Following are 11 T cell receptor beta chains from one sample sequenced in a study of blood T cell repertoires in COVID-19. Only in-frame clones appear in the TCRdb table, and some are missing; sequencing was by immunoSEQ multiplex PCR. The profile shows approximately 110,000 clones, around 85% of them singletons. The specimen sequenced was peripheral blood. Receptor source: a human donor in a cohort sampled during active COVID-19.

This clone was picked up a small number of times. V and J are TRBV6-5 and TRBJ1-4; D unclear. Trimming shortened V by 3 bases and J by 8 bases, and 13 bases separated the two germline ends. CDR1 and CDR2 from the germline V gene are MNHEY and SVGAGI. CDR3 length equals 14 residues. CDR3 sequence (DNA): TGTGCCAGCAGTTATCGCGGAGCCCGGGAAAAACTGTTTTTT. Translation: CASSYRGAREKLFF.

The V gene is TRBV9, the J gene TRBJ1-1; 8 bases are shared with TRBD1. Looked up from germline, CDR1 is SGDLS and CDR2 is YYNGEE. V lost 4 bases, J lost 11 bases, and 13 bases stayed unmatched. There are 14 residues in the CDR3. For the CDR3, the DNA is TGTGCCAGCAGCCCACGGACAGGGAGGAGTGATGCTTTCTTT. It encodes CASSPRTGRSDAFF.

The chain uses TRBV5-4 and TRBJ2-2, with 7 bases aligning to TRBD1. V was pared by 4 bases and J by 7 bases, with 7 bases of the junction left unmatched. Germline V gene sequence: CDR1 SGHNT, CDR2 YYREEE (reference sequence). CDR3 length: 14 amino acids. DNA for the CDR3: TGTGCCAGCAGCCGACAGGGAAAAGGCGGGGAGCTGTTTTTT. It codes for CASSRQGKGGELFF.

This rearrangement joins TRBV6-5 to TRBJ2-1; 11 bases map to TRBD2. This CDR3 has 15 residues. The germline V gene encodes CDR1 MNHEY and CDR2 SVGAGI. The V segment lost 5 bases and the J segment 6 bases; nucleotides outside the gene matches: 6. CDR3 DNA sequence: TGTGCCAGCAGTCAACTAGCGGGGGCTCTCAATGAGCAGTTCTTC. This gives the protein CASSQLAGALNEQFF.

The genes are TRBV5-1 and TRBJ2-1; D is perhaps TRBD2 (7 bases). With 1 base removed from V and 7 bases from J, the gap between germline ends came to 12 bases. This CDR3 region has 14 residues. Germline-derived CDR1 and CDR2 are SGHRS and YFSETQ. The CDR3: CASSLRGGENEQFF. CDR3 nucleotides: TGCGCCAGCAGCTTGAGGGGGGGCGAGAATGAGCAGTTCTTC. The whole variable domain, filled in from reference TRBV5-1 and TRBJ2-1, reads KAGVTQTPRYLIKTRGQQVTLSCSPISGHRSVSWYQQTPGQGLQFLFEYFSETQRNKGNFPGRFSGRQFSNSRSEMNVSTLELGDSALYLCASSLRGGENEQFFGPGTRLTVL.

The DNA of the CDR3 is TGTGCCAGCTCACCCAAGACAGGGGACTTAGCCAAAAACATTCAGTACTTC. Protein sequence: CASSPKTGDLAKNIQYF. This chain connects TRBV18 to TRBJ2-4; 8 bases map to TRBD1. The germline V gene encodes CDR1 KGHSH and CDR2 LQKENI. The CDR3 runs to 17 residues. The J segment lost 0 bases and the V segment lost 3 bases, leaving 7 bases of the junction unmatched.

The DNA for the CDR3 is TGTGCCAGCAGCTCTCAGGGTTACGAGCAGTACTTC. Its protein is CASSSQGYEQYF. This chain joins TRBV11-2 and TRBJ2-7; possible D gene TRBD1, 5 bases. Trimming shortened V by 4 bases and J by 4 bases, and 8 bases separated the two germline ends. CDR1 is SGHAT and CDR2 is FQNNGV in the germline V gene. The CDR3 totals 12 residues.

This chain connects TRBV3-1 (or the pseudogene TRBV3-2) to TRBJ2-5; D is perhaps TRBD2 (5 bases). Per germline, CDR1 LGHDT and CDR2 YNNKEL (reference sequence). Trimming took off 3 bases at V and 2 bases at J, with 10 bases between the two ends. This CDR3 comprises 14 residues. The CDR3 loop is CASSHGSGQETQYF. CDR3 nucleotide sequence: TGTGCCAGCAGCCATGGCTCGGGGCAAGAGACCCAGTACTTC.

CDR3 bases: TGCGCCAGCAGACTGACAGGGAGCTCCTACGAGCAGTACTTC. Translation gives CASRLTGSSYEQYF. V usage is TRBV5-1 and J usage is TRBJ2-7; 7 nucleotides agree with TRBD1. The CDR3 spans 14 residues. The junction had 5 bases not matched to a gene; V was cut back by 5 bases and J by 0 bases. Germline V lookup: CDR1 SGHRS, CDR2 YFSETQ.

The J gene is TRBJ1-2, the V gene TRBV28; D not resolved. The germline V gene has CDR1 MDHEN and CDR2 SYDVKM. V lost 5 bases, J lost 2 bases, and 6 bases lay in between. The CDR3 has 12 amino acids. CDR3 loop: CASSTLNYGYTF. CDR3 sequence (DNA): TGTGCCAGCAGTACTTTGAACTATGGCTACACCTTC.

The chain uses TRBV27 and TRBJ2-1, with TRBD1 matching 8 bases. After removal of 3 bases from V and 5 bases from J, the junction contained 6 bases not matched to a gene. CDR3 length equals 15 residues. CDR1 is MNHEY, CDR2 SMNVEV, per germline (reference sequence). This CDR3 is CASSFTGTGHNEQFF. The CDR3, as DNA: TGTGCCAGCAGTTTCACCGGGACAGGCCACAATGAGCAGTTCTTC.